The table lists the clone carrying this TCR beta chain with a few counts. The sample belongs to a study of T cell repertoires in cytomegalovirus infection. Study details: Evidence of both CMV infection and a matching HLA type came from public TCR beta signatures.

Via MiXCR, TCRdb re-called the reads, giving one row per CDR3 protein. The sample carries over 150,000 distinct CDR3 sequences, about 15% recorded once. CDR3 size: 12 residues. In germline, CDR1 is LNHDA, CDR2 SQIVND (reference sequence). The ends were cut back, 3 bases at V and 7 bases at J, with 10 bases in the middle. The sample taken for sequencing was CD8+ T cells from PBMCs. V and J are TRBV19 and TRBJ2-7; the D gene is possibly TRBD2 (5 bases). This TCR was recovered from a human donor in good health (CMV status not recorded). Some clones in this sample may be carry-over from other donors' samples. CDR3 sequence (DNA): TGTGCCAGTAGTATTGGACTCGGGGAGCAGTACTTC. Encoded protein: CASSIGLGEQYF. Full variable domain (rest looked up from reference TRBV19 and TRBJ2-7): DGGITQSPKYLFRKEGQNVTLSCEQNLNHDAMYWYRQDPGQGLRLIYYSQIVNDFQKGDIAEGYSVSREKKESFPLTVTSAQKNPTAFYLCASSIGLGEQYFGPGTRLTVT.